This T cell receptor beta chain was obtained from a study of T cells after yellow fever vaccination. Notes on this clonotype: Antigen specificity is unknown.

They built TCR cDNA with 5'RACE template switching, a step that put in a universal primer site and UMIs. TCRdb reanalysed the 5' RACE reads using MiXCR and keeps one entry per CDR3 protein. Of around 120,000 distinct CDR3 sequences in the sample, 13% to 15% are singletons; the top ten hold roughly 47%. The CDR3 is 13 amino acids. Germline CDR1 and CDR2: SGHTA and FQGNSA. Trimming removed 3 bases at V and 7 bases at J, with 12 bases between. Study-level results: It was the secondary response that reached its peak faster, day 5 versus 15, but it was weaker. Post-booster reappearance was seen for most primary-vaccination clones (just under 97% CD4, around 89% CD8).

The rearrangement joins TRBV7-2 to TRBJ1-2; D is unresolved. The material sequenced was CD8+ T cells sorted from PBMCs, taken 5 days after the yellow fever booster vaccination. The source is a man between 18 and 35 years old who received the YFV17D yellow fever vaccine. CDR3 protein: CASSFGSSLGYTF. In DNA, the CDR3 is TGTGCCAGCAGCTTTGGCAGCTCTCTTGGCTACACCTTC. Full variable domain (remainder filled in from reference TRBV7-2 and TRBJ1-2): GAGVSQSPSNKVTEKGKDVELRCDPISGHTALYWYRQSLGQGLEFLIYFQGNSAPDKSGLPSDRFSAERTGGSVSTLTIQRTQQEDSAVYLCASSFGSSLGYTFGSGTRLTVV.